This T cell receptor beta chain was sequenced for a study of control samples from healthy donors and cancer patients. The assay was immunoSEQ multiplex PCR, and TCRdb's table has in-frame clones only and misses some. Of about 84,000 clones in the sample, 84% were seen once. V gave up 3 bases and J gave up 3 bases; unmatched junction bases: 8. In germline, CDR1 is MNHEY, CDR2 SMNVEV (reference sequence). The CDR3 has 17 amino acids. V and J are TRBV27 and TRBJ1-4; 9 nucleotides line up with TRBD1. This receptor was identified in a man between 60 and 75 years old with head and neck cancer. The sequencing sample was made of PBMCs. In DNA form, the CDR3 reads TGTGCCAGCAGTTTCCGGGGACAGGGTAGGGCTAATGAAAAACTGTTTTTT. It codes for CASSFRGQGRANEKLFF.